Listed here are 21 T cell receptor beta chains from one sample, sequenced in a study of early T cells in non-severe SARS-CoV-2 infection (dated by TCRdb to 2020 to 2023). Libraries were made using 5' RACE. The reads were generated on a NextSeq 500. The public sequencing data were trimmed at Q25 with fastp and processed into clonotypes with MiXCR by TCRdb, which kept only in-frame beta chains. Rows with a matching CDR3 protein are joined into one entry that keeps the most common DNA and genes. The sample data list more than 65,000 distinct CDR3 sequences, and 3.5% to 6% of these were observed just once. Clones ranked in the top ten supply roughly 3.6% of the sample. Sequencing used whole blood, obtained at baseline. Source of these receptors: an adult who was a healthcare worker with PCR-confirmed SARS-CoV-2 infection or an uninfected control (not recorded which). The donor label of this sample is uncertain.

This clonotype came up many times. V is TRBV9 and J is TRBJ2-7; D unclear. This CDR3 is 14 amino acids long. Trimming pared 2 bases from V and 1 base from J, leaving 10 bases between. Germline CDR1 is SGDLS and CDR2 is YYNGEE. The CDR3 region is CASSVEVLSYEQYF. DNA for the CDR3: TGTGCCAGCAGCGTCGAGGTCCTTTCCTACGAGCAGTACTTC.

This clonotype was detected a few times. The chain employs TRBV7-9 and TRBJ1-1; D is unresolved. Trimming removed 5 bases from V and 4 bases from J, with 8 bases in between. The CDR3 sequence is 12 residues long. The germline V gene encodes CDR1 SEHNR and CDR2 FQNEAQ (reference sequence). CDR3 in amino acids: CASSPVVTEAFF. CDR3 sequence (DNA): TGTGCCAGCAGCCCAGTGGTCACTGAAGCTTTCTTT.

CDR3 amino acids: CASSYSRTEVYGYTF. In DNA, the CDR3 is TGTGCCAGCAGTTACTCCCGGACAGAAGTCTATGGCTACACCTTC. This chain joins TRBV6-5 and TRBJ1-2, with D possibly being TRBD1 (6 bases). Germline CDR1 is MNHEY and CDR2 is SVGAGI. The V end was cut by 0 bases, the J end by 4 bases, with 12 bases between. This CDR3 region has 15 residues.

The genes are TRBV20-1 and TRBJ2-2, with TRBD1 matching over 11 bases. V gave up 3 bases and J gave up 7 bases; unmatched junction bases: 4. Germline assignment: CDR1 DFQATT and CDR2 SNEGSKA (reference sequence). This CDR3 is 14 amino acids long. CDR3 sequence: CSASGQGAGGELFF. The CDR3 DNA follows: TGCAGTGCTAGTGGACAGGGGGCGGGCGGGGAGCTGTTTTTT.

This clonotype has a count of ten or more. This chain connects TRBV20-1 to TRBJ2-5, with 7 bases fitting TRBD2. The V and J ends lost 4 bases and 5 bases, in that order; junction bases with no gene match: 1. CDR3 length equals 11 residues. The germline gives CDR1 DFQATT, CDR2 SNEGSKA (reference sequence). CDR3 protein: CSAKAGETQYF. The CDR3 DNA reads as TGCAGTGCTAAAGCGGGGGAGACCCAGTACTTC.

This clonotype was seen repeatedly, ten times or more. The chain uses TRBV7-3 and TRBJ2-1, with 7 bases aligning to TRBD1. The length of the CDR3 is 15 residues. Losses at the gene ends were 5 bases for V and 3 bases for J; bases not matched to a gene: 7. Germline CDR1 reads SGHTA; CDR2 reads FQGTGA. CDR3 bases: TGTGCCAGCAGCCAAGGGGGCCATGACTACAATGAGCAGTTCTTC. Protein sequence: CASSQGGHDYNEQFF. The variable domain in full, completed from reference TRBV7-3 and TRBJ2-1, reads GAGVSQTPSNKVTEKGKYVELRCDPISGHTALYWYRQSLGQGPEFLIYFQGTGAADDSGLPNDRFFAVRPEGSVSTLKIQRTERGDSAVYLCASSQGGHDYNEQFFGPGTRLTVL.

The V and J genes are TRBV7-3 and TRBJ2-3; D perhaps matches TRBD1 (5 bases). V dropped 5 bases and J dropped 6 bases, with 24 bases sitting between them. CDR3 size: 17 residues. Germline V gives CDR1 SGHTA, CDR2 FQGTGA. The CDR3 here is CASSPIPAGSDSDTQYF. The CDR3 DNA is TGTGCCAGCAGCCCTATTCCGGCAGGGTCAGATTCGGATACGCAGTATTTT.

This clonotype was counted many times. The rearrangement links TRBV5-1 to TRBJ1-1; maybe TRBD1 (5 bases). CDR1 is SGHRS and CDR2 is YFSETQ in the germline V gene. V lost 3 bases and J lost 4, with 10 bases in between. The CDR3 length is 13 residues. The CDR3 here is CASSSLGTTEAFF. CDR3 nucleotides: TGCGCCAGCAGCTCCCTGGGGACCACTGAAGCTTTCTTT.

In its sample, this clonotype was seen a few times. The V and J genes are TRBV20-1 and TRBJ2-5, with 9 nucleotides matching TRBD2. V gave up 4 bases and J gave up 5 bases; unmatched junction bases: 8. Germline loops: CDR1 DFQATT, CDR2 SNEGSKA (reference sequence). This CDR3 has 14 amino acids. The CDR3 DNA is TGCAGTGCTAAAAGGAGCGGGGGGACGGAGACCCAGTACTTC. It codes for CSAKRSGGTETQYF.

Ten or more counts support this clonotype. The rearrangement links TRBV19 to TRBJ2-7, with 10 nucleotides matching TRBD1. The CDR3 length is 14 residues. Germline V gene lookup returns CDR1 LNHDA and CDR2 SQIVND (reference sequence). Losses at the gene ends were 3 bases for V and 5 bases for J; bases not matched to a gene: 4. CDR3 in amino acids: CASSMRDRGNEQYF. In DNA, the CDR3 is TGTGCCAGTAGTATGCGGGACAGGGGAAACGAGCAGTACTTC.

This clonotype was found many times. This rearrangement joins TRBV7-3 to TRBJ1-1; D gene ambiguous. CDR1 is SGHTA and CDR2 is FQGTGA in the germline V gene. With 4 bases removed from V and 6 bases from J, the gap between germline ends came to 12 bases. This CDR3 has 13 amino acids. The CDR3 region is CASSSGSYAEAFF. The CDR3 region has the DNA TGTGCCAGCAGCTCGGGGTCATACGCTGAAGCTTTCTTT.

This clonotype came up a few times. The chain links TRBV5-1 to TRBJ1-1; D is uncertain. Germline loops: CDR1 SGHRS, CDR2 YFSETQ. V was trimmed by 1 base and J by 2 bases, leaving 15 bases between them. The CDR3 has 16 amino acids. As DNA, the CDR3 is TGCGCCAGCAGCTTGTTAGAAGGTGCTTACAACACTGAAGCTTTCTTT. Translating it yields CASSLLEGAYNTEAFF.

The rearrangement joins TRBV12-3 or TRBV12-4 to TRBJ2-1, with D perhaps matching TRBD1 or TRBD2 (6 bases each). There are 14 residues in the CDR3. V lost 2 bases and J 7 bases, leaving 12 bases between the germline ends. In DNA form, the CDR3 reads TGTGCCAGCAGTTTAAGTAAGGGGGGAAATGAGCAGTTCTTC. It codes for CASSLSKGGNEQFF.

This clonotype was counted ten times or more. The CDR3, as DNA: TGTGCCAGCAGCTTGGGACCGAATTCACCCCTCCACTTT. This codes for CASSLGPNSPLHF. The chain links TRBV5-5 to TRBJ1-6; D not certain. This CDR3 is built from 13 residues. Germline V gene lookup returns CDR1 SGHKS and CDR2 YYEKEE (reference sequence). The V end lost 0 bases, the J end lost 7 bases, and 5 bases lay between the germline ends.

V and J are TRBV19 and TRBJ1-5; D gene ambiguous. Germline CDR1 LNHDA, CDR2 SQIVND (reference sequence). The V end lost 1 base, the J end lost 7 bases, and 5 bases lay between the germline ends. The CDR3 has 12 residues. CDR3: CASSIGWQPQHF. CDR3 nucleotide sequence: TGTGCCAGTAGTATAGGATGGCAGCCCCAGCATTTT.

A remark on this clonotype: A much larger clone lies a single base off, so this may be a read error. This chain uses TRBV6-5 with TRBJ1-2, with D possibly matching TRBD1 (6 bases). Germline loops: CDR1 MNHEY, CDR2 SVGAGI. V lost 7 bases to trimming and J lost 14 bases, with 23 bases between them. The CDR3 has 13 residues. The chain's CDR3 is CASTSEAGDFYTF. The CDR3 DNA follows: TGTGCCAGCACCTCCGAGGCAGGGGACTTTTATACCTTC.

This clonotype was observed at least ten times. The CDR3 coding sequence is TGTGCCAGCAGTTACCCCCTCGAGGGTAGCGGCTACAATGAGCAGTTCTTC. It is translated as CASSYPLEGSGYNEQFF. V gene TRBV6-2 or TRBV6-3 combines with J gene TRBJ2-1, with D possibly TRBD2 on 6 matching bases. Germline CDR1 is MNHEY and CDR2 is SVGEGT. V lost 2 bases to trimming and J lost 3 bases, with 17 bases between them. The CDR3 consists of 17 residues.

The V call is TRBV12-3 or TRBV12-4, the J call TRBJ2-7; D is perhaps TRBD1 (5 bases). The CDR3 is 15 residues long. V lost 0 bases, J lost 5 bases, and 14 bases lay in between. In DNA, the CDR3 is TGTGCCAGCAGTTTAGCGGGGTCAGGGTCCCACGAGCAGTACTTC. Amino acid sequence: CASSLAGSGSHEQYF.

This clonotype has ten or more counts. The chain joins TRBV11-2 to TRBJ2-1; D gene ambiguous. This CDR3 is 15 amino acids long. V shed 6 bases and J shed 5 bases, with 17 bases lying between them. Germline V lookup: CDR1 SGHAT, CDR2 FQNNGV. The CDR3 DNA follows: TGTGCCAGCAGTCCCGAGCCGGGTACTCACAATGAGCAGTTCTTC. Its translation is CASSPEPGTHNEQFF.

Ten or more counts support this clonotype. This rearrangement joins TRBV20-1 to TRBJ1-6; D might be TRBD1 (5 bases). The CDR3 has 13 amino acids. The V and J ends lost 1 base and 8 bases respectively, with 9 bases between them. Germline lookup yields CDR1 DFQATT and CDR2 SNEGSKA (reference sequence). Here the CDR3 DNA reads TGCAGTGCTAGAGGGCCGGGGGATTCACCCCTCCACTTT. Its protein product is CSARGPGDSPLHF.

This clonotype was detected ten times or more. The chain combines TRBV29-1 with TRBJ2-3; the match to TRBD1 covers 8 bases. V lost 0 bases and J lost 0; bases outside the gene matches: 2. This CDR3 has 15 residues. Germline CDR1 is SQVTM and CDR2 is ANQGSEA. This chain's CDR3 is CSVEDWTGSTDTQYF. CDR3 nucleotide sequence: TGCAGCGTTGAAGATTGGACAGGGAGCACAGATACGCAGTATTTT.